This T cell receptor (beta chain) is from a study of Graves' ophthalmopathy and Graves' hyperthyroidism. RNA transcripts served as template for amplifying TCR beta CDR3 sequences. First-round RT-PCR with HTBI primers preceded a second-round multiplex PCR. TCRdb reprocessed the multiplex PCR reads via MiXCR and lists one record per CDR3 protein. The sample lists some 170,000 distinct CDR3 sequences, just under 40% seen once, with 8% to 9.5% in the top ten. The CDR3 totals 13 residues. Trimming left V 4 bases short and J 2 bases short, with 8 bases between. Germline V gene lookup returns CDR1 MNHNS and CDR2 SASEGT.

The receptor was derived from a man aged 25-45 years with Graves' ophthalmopathy. Sequencing was performed on peripheral blood. The chain recombines TRBV6-1 with TRBJ2-5; D is ambiguous. This chain's CDR3 is CASSGETQETQYF. The CDR3 bases are TGTGCCAGCAGTGGTGAGACTCAAGAGACCCAGTACTTC.